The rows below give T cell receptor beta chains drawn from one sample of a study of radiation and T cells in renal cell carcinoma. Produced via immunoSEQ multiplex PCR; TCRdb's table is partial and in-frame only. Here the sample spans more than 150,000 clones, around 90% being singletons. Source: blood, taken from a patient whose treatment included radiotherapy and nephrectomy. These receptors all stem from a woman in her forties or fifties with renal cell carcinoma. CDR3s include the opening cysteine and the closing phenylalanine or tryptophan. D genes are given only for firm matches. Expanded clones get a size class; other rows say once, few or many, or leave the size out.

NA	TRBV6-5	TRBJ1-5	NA	TGTGCCAGCAGTTACACAGGCGACGGCCAGCCCCAGCATTTT	CASSYTGDGQPQHF
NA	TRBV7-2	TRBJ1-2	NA	TGTGCCAGCAGCTTAGCGGGGCAGAACTATGGCTACACCTTC	CASSLAGQNYGYTF
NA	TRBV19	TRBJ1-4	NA	TGTGCCAGTAGTATTCCCCTCGGGGGCCGTCGTACGAATGAAAAACTGTTTTTT	CASSIPLGGRRTNEKLFF
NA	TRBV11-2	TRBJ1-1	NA	TGTGCCAGCAGCTTCCAGAGGGCCACTGAAGCTTTCTTT	CASSFQRATEAFF
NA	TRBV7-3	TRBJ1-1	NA	TGTGCCAGCAGCCGGGGGACGGTGAACACTGAAGCTTTCTTT	CASSRGTVNTEAFF
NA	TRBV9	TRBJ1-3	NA	TGTGCCAGCAGCCGCAGCTCTGGAAACACCATATATTTT	CASSRSSGNTIYF
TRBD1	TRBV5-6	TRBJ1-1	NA	TGTGCCAGCAGCCGGACAGGGTTTACCGGGCACGCTTTCTTT	CASSRTGFTGHAFF
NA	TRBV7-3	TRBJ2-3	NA	TGTGCCAGCAGCTTAGAAGGCACAGATACGCAGTATTTT	CASSLEGTDTQYF
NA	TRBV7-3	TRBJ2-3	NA	TGTGCCAGCAGCTTGGGCCGTTCGGCCGGCACAGATACGCAGTATTTT	CASSLGRSAGTDTQYF
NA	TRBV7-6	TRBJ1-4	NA	TGTGCCAGCAGCTTAGCTGGGGGAGGTGAAAAACTGTTTTTT	CASSLAGGGEKLFF
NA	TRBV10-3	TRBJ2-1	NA	TGTGCCATCAGTGAAGGTAACGGTGAGCAGTTCTTC	CAISEGNGEQFF
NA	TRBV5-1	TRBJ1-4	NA	TGCGCCAGCAGCTTGGGGGGGTCAACTAATGAAAAACTGTTTTTT	CASSLGGSTNEKLFF
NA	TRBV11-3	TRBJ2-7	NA	TGTGCCAGCACCATCCTTCTTTACAGCTACGAGCAGTACTTC	CASTILLYSYEQYF
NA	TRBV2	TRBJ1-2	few	TGTGCCAGCAGTGAGGGGAGGACCAATGGCTACACCTTC	CASSEGRTNGYTF
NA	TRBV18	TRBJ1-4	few	TGTGCCAGCTCACCGAAAGTAGGGAACGGGGAAAAACTGTTTTTT	CASSPKVGNGEKLFF
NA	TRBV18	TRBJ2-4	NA	TGTGCCAGCTCACGCGAACCGGCCTCCAAAAACATTCAGTACTTC	CASSREPASKNIQYF
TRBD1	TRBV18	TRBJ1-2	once	TGTGCCAGCTCACCAACAGGGGAAGCCTATGGCTACACCTTC	CASSPTGEAYGYTF
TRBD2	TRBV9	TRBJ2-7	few	TGTGCCAGCAGCGTAGACGGGGGGGCAGGCTACGAGCAGTACTTC	CASSVDGGAGYEQYF
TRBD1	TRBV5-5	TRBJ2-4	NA	TGTGCCAGCAGCGACCCGGGACAGGGTTTACACATTCAGTACTTC	CASSDPGQGLHIQYF
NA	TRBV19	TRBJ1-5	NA	TGTGCCATTGCAGGTTCAGGCAATCAGCCCCAGCATTTT	CAIAGSGNQPQHF
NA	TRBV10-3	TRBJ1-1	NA	TGTGCCATCAGTGAGTCAATTTACTCCGTCACTGAAGCTTTCTTT	CAISESIYSVTEAFF
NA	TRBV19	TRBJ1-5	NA	TGTGCCAGTAGTCCCCATGGACAGCCCCAGCATTTT	CASSPHGQPQHF
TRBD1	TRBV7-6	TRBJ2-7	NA	TGTGCCAGCAGCTTCATGACAGGGGATTCCTACGAGCAGTACTTC	CASSFMTGDSYEQYF
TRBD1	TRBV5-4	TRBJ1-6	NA	TGTGCCAGCAGCTTGATGCTGGACAGGAGACTTTGGGTTTCACCCCTCCACTTT	CASSLMLDRRLWVSPLHF
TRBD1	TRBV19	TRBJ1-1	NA	TGTGCCAGTAGTACTCGACAGGGGCTTATGAACACTGAAGCTTTCTTT	CASSTRQGLMNTEAFF
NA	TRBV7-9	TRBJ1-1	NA	TGTGCCAGCAGCCCCCCGGGGACCGTTAACACTGAAGCTTTCTTT	CASSPPGTVNTEAFF
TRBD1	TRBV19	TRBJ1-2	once	TGTGCCAGTAGTCCCGGGACAGGGGTTGGCTATGGCTACACCTTC	CASSPGTGVGYGYTF
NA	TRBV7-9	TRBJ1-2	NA	TGTGCCAGCAGCCTTGCCGCGGGCGGCTACACCTTC	CASSLAAGGYTF
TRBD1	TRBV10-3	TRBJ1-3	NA	TGTGCCATCAGTGAGGGGACAGGGGGAAACACCATATATTTT	CAISEGTGGNTIYF
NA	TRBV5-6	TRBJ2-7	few	TGTGCCAGCAGTTTCCGGGACCTACGAGGGGGGACCTACGAGCAGTACTTC	CASSFRDLRGGTYEQYF
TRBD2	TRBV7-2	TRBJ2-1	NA	TGTGCCAGCAGCCCAACTAGCGGTGCCTCTAGTGAGCAGTTCTTC	CASSPTSGASSEQFF
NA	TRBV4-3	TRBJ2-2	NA	TGCGCCAGCAGCCAACCTATACAGGGCGCGAACACCGGGGAGCTGTTTTTT	CASSQPIQGANTGELFF
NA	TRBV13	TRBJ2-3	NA	TGTGCCAGCAGCCCCCGGGACCCAGAGCACACAGATACGCAGTATTTT	CASSPRDPEHTDTQYF
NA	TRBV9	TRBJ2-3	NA	TGTGCCAGCAGCGAGCCCACAGATACGCAGTATTTT	CASSEPTDTQYF
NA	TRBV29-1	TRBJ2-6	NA	TGCAGCGTTGGTTCCTCTGGGGCCAACGTCCTGACTTTC	CSVGSSGANVLTF
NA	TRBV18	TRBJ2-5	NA	TGTGCCAGCTCACCTTTCAGCGCGGCGAGAGAGACCCAGTACTTC	CASSPFSAARETQYF
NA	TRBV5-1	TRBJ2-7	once	TGCGCCAGCAGCTTGGTCCCAGGCGAGCAGTACTTC	CASSLVPGEQYF
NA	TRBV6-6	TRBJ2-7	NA	TGTGCCAGCAGTTACTTCGGGGGCGAACGGTACGAGCAGTACTTC	CASSYFGGERYEQYF
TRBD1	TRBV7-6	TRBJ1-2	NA	TGTGCCAGCAGCTTGGACAGGGGAAACTATGGCTACACCTTC	CASSLDRGNYGYTF
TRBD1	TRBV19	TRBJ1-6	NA	TGTGCCAGTAGTGTCGACAGGGGTAGAAATTCACCCCTCCACTTT	CASSVDRGRNSPLHF
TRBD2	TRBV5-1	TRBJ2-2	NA	TGCGCCAGCAGCCCACGGACTAGCGGGGGGGTAAACACCGGGGAGCTGTTTTTT	CASSPRTSGGVNTGELFF
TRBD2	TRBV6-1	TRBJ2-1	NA	TGTGCCAGCAGCCGACTAGCGGAGGACAATGAGCAGTTCTTC	CASSRLAEDNEQFF
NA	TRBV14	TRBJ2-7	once	TGTGCCAGCAGCCACCGCCCGGGCCAGGGGCCTATCCACGAGCAGTACTTC	CASSHRPGQGPIHEQYF
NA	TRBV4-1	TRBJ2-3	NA	TGCGCCAGCAGCCTGACGGTTGGTGGAGATACGCAGTATTTT	CASSLTVGGDTQYF
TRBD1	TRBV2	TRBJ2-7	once	TGTGCCAGCTCAGGCACCGGGACAGGGGCTTACGAGCAGTACTTC	CASSGTGTGAYEQYF
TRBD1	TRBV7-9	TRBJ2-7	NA	TGTGCCAGCAGCTCGGCCGGGACAGGGGCCCGGTACGAGCAGTACTTC	CASSSAGTGARYEQYF
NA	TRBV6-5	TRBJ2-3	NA	TGTGCCAGCGGGTTACAGGGTGATCCAGTGGATACGCAGTATTTT	CASGLQGDPVDTQYF
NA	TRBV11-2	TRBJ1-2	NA	TGTGCCAGCAGCCCCGGGACCTTCCTAGGCGGCTACACCTTC	CASSPGTFLGGYTF
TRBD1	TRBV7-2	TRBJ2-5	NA	TGTGCCAGCAGCATCCAGACAGGGCAGAAACAGACCCAGTACTTC	CASSIQTGQKQTQYF
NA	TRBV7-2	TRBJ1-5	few	TGTGCCAGCAGCTTAGACCGAGGGCCCCAGCATTTT	CASSLDRGPQHF
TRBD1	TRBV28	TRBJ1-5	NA	TGTGCCAGCAGGCGGACAGGGGGCGGAAGCAATCAGCCCCAGCATTTT	CASRRTGGGSNQPQHF
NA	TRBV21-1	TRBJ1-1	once	TGTGCCAGCAGCAAAAAGGGTGGGGGACCGCTACATCTGAACACTGAAGCTTTCTTT	CASSKKGGGPLHLNTEAFF
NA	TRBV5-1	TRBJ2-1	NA	TGCGCCAGCAGCTTGGGGCAGGGCTACAATGAGCAGTTCTTC	CASSLGQGYNEQFF
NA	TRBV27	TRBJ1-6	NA	TGTGCCAGCAGTTTATCGAGGGCAGGGTACAATTCACCCCTCCACTTT	CASSLSRAGYNSPLHF
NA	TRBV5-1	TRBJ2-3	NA	TGCGCCAGCAGCTTGGACAGCCAGGGCACAGATACGCAGTATTTT	CASSLDSQGTDTQYF
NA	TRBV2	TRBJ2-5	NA	TGTGCCAGCAGGGGAGGGACAGCCTTTCGGGAGACCCAGTACTTC	CASRGGTAFRETQYF
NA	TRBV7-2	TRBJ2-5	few	TGTGCCACCAAGTGGGGAACAGGGACGGGATCCCAGTACTTC	CATKWGTGTGSQYF